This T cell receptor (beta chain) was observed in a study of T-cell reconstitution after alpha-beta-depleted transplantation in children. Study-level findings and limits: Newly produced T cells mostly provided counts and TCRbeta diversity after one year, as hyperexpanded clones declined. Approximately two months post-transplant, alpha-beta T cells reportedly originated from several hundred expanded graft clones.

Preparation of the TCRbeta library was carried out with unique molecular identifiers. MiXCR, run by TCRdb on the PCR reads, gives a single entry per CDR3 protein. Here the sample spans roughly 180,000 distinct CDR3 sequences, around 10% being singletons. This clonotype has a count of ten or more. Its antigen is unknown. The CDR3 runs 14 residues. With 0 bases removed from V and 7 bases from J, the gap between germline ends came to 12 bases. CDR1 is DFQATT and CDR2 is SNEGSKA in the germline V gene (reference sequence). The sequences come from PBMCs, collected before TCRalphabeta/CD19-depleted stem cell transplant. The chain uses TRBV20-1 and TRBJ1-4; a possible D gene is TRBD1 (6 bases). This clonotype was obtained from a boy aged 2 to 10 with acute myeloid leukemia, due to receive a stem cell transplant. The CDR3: CSARETGRVEKLFF. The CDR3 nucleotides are TGCAGTGCTAGAGAAACAGGGCGGGTTGAAAAACTGTTTTTT.